These T cell receptor beta chains were read from a single sample in a study of blood T cell repertoires in COVID-19. This table comes from immunoSEQ multiplex PCR, and its TCRdb copy is limited to in-frame clones, with some not included. The sample records under 200,000 clones, around 90% being singletons. The sequenced sample was peripheral blood. The receptor set was obtained from a woman aged 60-75 years who had recovered from COVID-19. Each CDR3 is given without its conserved first and last residue. D genes are given only for firm matches.

TRBJ2-3,TRBV30,-,AWRLASSKADTQY
TRBJ2-1,TRBV5-1,TRBD1,ASSPSPGEGGFEQF
TRBJ2-2,TRBV24-1,-,ATSDFLNTGELF
TRBJ2-6,TRBV7-4,TRBD1,ASSLGRGPKYPSSGANVLT
TRBJ1-4,TRBV28,-,ASSLAGATNEKLF
TRBJ2-1,TRBV2,TRBD2,ASSQLAVRNEQF
TRBJ1-6,TRBV5-1,-,ASSFDVGNSPLH
TRBJ1-2,TRBV29-1,TRBD1,SVGAGTDYGYT
TRBJ2-5,TRBV5-8,-,ASTTTGSVETQY
TRBJ2-2,TRBV28,-,ASSVLDSDTGELF
TRBJ2-2,TRBV6-5,-,ASVRGSTGELF
TRBJ1-1,TRBV3-1/TRBV3-2,-,ASSQGQGTEAF
TRBJ2-7,TRBV19,TRBD1,ASSGAGQGSSEQY
TRBJ1-5,TRBV3-1/TRBV3-2,-,ASSQYRENQPQH
TRBJ2-3,TRBV11-1,-,ASSLRKNGRDTQY
TRBJ1-6,TRBV5-5,TRBD1,ASSFGQGNSPLH
TRBJ2-1,TRBV5-1,TRBD2,ASSSTSGGAFEQF
TRBJ2-7,TRBV20-1,TRBD2,SASNSGAYSYEQY
TRBJ1-1,TRBV11-2,-,ASRRQNTEAF
TRBJ1-1,TRBV9,-,ASSSRGNNEAF
TRBJ2-7,TRBV5-1,TRBD2,ASNGLAGSAYEQY
TRBJ1-3,TRBV18,TRBD1,ASSPNGQVAGNTIY
TRBJ2-1,TRBV19,-,ASSIVARAVGDNEQF
TRBJ2-3,TRBV5-1,TRBD2,ASSFFPSGEDTQY
TRBJ2-7,TRBV5-5,TRBD2,ASSLTSGEIYEQY
TRBJ2-3,TRBV18,-,ASSQPTDTQY
TRBJ2-3,TRBV19,-,ASSSGSETDTQY
TRBJ1-2,TRBV15,TRBD1,ATRRDRDNYGYT
TRBJ1-1,TRBV5-1,-,ASSLMGSNTEAF
TRBJ2-5,TRBV5-1,-,ASSIPDGGQETQY
TRBJ2-1,TRBV19,TRBD2,ASTKAGGTIEQF
TRBJ2-5,TRBV19,-,ASSMSGNYEISQY
TRBJ2-3,TRBV5-1,TRBD1,ASSGQGPTTDTQY
TRBJ2-2,TRBV4-1,TRBD2,ASSRRTSRANTGELF
TRBJ2-1,TRBV5-1,-,ASSFEGQLNEQF
TRBJ2-3,TRBV10-3,-,AISESDSGTSTDTQY
TRBJ2-7,TRBV28,TRBD2,ASSLKLAGIYEQY
TRBJ2-1,TRBV11-2,-,ASSDPGGLPHYNEQF
TRBJ2-1,TRBV6-2/TRBV6-3,-,ASSYSPAAYLQF
TRBJ1-2,TRBV25-1,TRBD1,ASSELSSATGIYGYT
TRBJ2-5,TRBV4-3,TRBD2,ASSQDRSGAETQY
TRBJ1-6,TRBV5-1,TRBD1,ASSLDGTVLNSPLH
TRBJ1-1,TRBV10-3,-,ATGDGTTTEAF
TRBJ2-1,TRBV6-5,-,ASMGFQDNEQF
TRBJ1-2,TRBV21-1,-,ASSKWRENYGYT
TRBJ1-5,TRBV30,-,AWSSQAALSYNQPQH
TRBJ2-3,TRBV24-1,-,ATSGGSGMSQY
TRBJ1-6,TRBV27,-,ASTKGHYNSPLH
TRBJ1-1,TRBV28,-,ATGIDVGTEAF
TRBJ1-5,TRBV27,-,ASSPRAGGNQPQH
TRBJ1-1,TRBV19,TRBD1,ASSSQGARGAF
TRBJ2-5,TRBV7-7,TRBD1,ASSLMGQAQETQY
TRBJ2-5,TRBV11-1,TRBD2,ASSLEAGGSETQY
TRBJ1-1,TRBV29-1,TRBD1,SVGQGREAF
TRBJ2-7,TRBV7-2,-,ASSIQGYEQY